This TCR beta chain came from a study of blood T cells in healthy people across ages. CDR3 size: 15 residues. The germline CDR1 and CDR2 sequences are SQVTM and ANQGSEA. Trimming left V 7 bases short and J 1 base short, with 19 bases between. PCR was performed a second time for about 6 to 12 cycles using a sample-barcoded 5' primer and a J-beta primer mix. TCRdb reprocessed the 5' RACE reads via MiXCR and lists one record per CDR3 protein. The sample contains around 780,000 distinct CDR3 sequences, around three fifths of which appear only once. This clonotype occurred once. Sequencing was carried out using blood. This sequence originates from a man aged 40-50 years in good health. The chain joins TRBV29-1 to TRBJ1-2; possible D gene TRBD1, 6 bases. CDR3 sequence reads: CSALPGGRINYGYTF. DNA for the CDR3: TGCAGCGCGCTACCGGGGGGCAGAATTAACTATGGCTACACCTTC.